This T cell receptor (beta chain) was recorded in a study of T cell responses to AZD1222 COVID-19 vaccine. Study details: Combined were second doses at about 4 or about 12 weeks. The study, taken as a whole, reports: There were mostly white British donors and more females than males, and clonal diversity was possibly underestimated. Spike-specific TCR breadth and depth went up after people got two AZD1222 doses.

About this clone itself: Its target is not known.

Profiled with immunoSEQ multiplex PCR; TCRdb holds only in-frame clones, not every one. The profile shows approximately 160,000 clones, approximately 90% of them singletons. Germline lookup yields CDR1 MGHRA and CDR2 YSYEKL. With 1 base removed from V and 3 bases from J, the gap between germline ends came to 15 bases. The CDR3 covers 17 residues. V usage is TRBV4-1 and J usage is TRBJ1-4; D gene uncertain. The sequence derives from an adult in good health. The sequenced sample was peripheral blood, obtained on day 0 of AZD1222 vaccination. The CDR3 region has the DNA TGCGCCAGCAGCCAAGGGGTCGTGATATTGGCTAATGAAAAACTGTTTTTT. Encoded protein: CASSQGVVILANEKLFF.